Sequencing of this TCR beta chain was carried out in a study of blood T cell repertoires in COVID-19. From germline, CDR1 is SNHLY and CDR2 FYNNEI. Trimming took 3 bases from V and 5 from J; bases not matched to a gene: 3. This CDR3 spans 14 amino acids. Assay used: immunoSEQ multiplex PCR; TCRdb lists only in-frame clones, some missing. The table records about 500,000 clones, about nine tenths of them present only once. The chain has TRBV2 and TRBJ1-4; 7 bases agree with TRBD1. This TCR was sampled from a woman under 30 who had recovered from COVID-19. Sequencing input: PBMCs or T cells enriched from blood (not recorded which). In DNA, the CDR3 is TGTGCCAGCAGTGACAGGGGGGAAAATGAAAAACTGTTTTTT. Translating it yields CASSDRGENEKLFF. Together with reference TRBV2 and TRBJ1-4, the CDR3 gives the full variable domain: EPEVTQTPSHQVTQMGQEVILRCVPISNHLYFYWYRQILGQKVEFLVSFYNNEISEKSEIFDDQFSVERPDGSNFTLKIRSTKLEDSAMYFCASSDRGENEKLFFGSGTQLSVL.